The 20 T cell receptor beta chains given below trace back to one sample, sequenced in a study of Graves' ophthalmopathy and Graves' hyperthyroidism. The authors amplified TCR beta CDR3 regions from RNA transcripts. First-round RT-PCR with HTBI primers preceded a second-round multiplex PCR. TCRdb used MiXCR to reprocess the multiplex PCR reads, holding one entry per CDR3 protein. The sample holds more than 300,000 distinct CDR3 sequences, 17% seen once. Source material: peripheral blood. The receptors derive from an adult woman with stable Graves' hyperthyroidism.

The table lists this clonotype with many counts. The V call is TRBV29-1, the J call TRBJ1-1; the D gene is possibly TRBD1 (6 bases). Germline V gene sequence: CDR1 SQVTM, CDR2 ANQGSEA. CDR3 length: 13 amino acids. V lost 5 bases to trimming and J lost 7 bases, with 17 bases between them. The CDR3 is CSVFDRSWSEAFF. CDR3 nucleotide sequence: TGCAGCGTTTTTGACAGGTCGTGGAGTGAAGCTTTCTTT.

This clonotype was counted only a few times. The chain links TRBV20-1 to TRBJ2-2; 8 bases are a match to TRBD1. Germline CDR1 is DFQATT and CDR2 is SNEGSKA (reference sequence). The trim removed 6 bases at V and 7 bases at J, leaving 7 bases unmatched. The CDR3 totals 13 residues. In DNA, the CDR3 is TGCAGTGCACCGGGACAGGAGGGCGGGGAGCTGTTTTTT. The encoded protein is CSAPGQEGGELFF.

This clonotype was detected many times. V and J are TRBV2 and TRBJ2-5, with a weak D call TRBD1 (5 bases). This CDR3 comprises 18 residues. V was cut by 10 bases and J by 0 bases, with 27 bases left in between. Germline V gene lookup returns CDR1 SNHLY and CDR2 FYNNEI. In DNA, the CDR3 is TGTGCCACCGACCCAGCAGTGACCGCGGACAAAAACCAAGAGACCCAGTACTTC. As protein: CATDPAVTADKNQETQYF. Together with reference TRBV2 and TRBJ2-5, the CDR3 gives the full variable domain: EPEVTQTPSHQVTQMGQEVILRCVPISNHLYFYWYRQILGQKVEFLVSFYNNEISEKSEIFDDQFSVERPDGSNFTLKIRSTKLEDSAMYFCATDPAVTADKNQETQYFGPGTRLLVL.

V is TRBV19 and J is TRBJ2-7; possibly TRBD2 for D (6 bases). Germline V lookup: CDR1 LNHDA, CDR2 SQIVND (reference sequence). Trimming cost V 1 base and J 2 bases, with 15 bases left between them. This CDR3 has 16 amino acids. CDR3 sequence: CASSIVIGSGTYEQYF. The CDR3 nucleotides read TGTGCCAGTAGTATAGTAATCGGTAGCGGCACCTACGAGCAGTACTTC. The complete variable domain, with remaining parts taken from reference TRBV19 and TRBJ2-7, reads DGGITQSPKYLFRKEGQNVTLSCEQNLNHDAMYWYRQDPGQGLRLIYYSQIVNDFQKGDIAEGYSVSREKKESFPLTVTSAQKNPTAFYLCASSIVIGSGTYEQYFGPGTRLTVT.

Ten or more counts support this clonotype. The CDR3 region is CASSFRGTEAFF. The CDR3 DNA sequence: TGTGCCAGCAGTTTCCGTGGCACTGAAGCTTTCTTT. The rearrangement links TRBV28 to TRBJ1-1; unclear D gene. The CDR3 runs 12 residues. V was shortened by 3 bases and J by 4 bases, with 6 bases between the two germline ends. In germline, CDR1 is MDHEN, CDR2 SYDVKM.

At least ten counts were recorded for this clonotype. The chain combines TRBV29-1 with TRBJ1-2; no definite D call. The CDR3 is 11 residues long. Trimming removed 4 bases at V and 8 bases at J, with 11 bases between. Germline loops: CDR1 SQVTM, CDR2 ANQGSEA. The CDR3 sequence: CSVVKGTGYTF. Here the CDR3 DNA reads TGCAGCGTTGTCAAGGGTACCGGCTACACCTTC.

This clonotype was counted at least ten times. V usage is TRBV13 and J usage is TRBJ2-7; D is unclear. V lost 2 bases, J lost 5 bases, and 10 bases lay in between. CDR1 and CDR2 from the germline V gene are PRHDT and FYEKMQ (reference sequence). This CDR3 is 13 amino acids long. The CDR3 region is CASSLSSIHEQYF. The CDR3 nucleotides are TGTGCCAGCAGCTTATCCTCGATCCACGAGCAGTACTTC.

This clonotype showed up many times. DNA for the CDR3: TGTGCCAGCAGCTTAGAAGCTAGCGGGAGGGGTGAGGAGACCCAGTACTTC. Amino acids: CASSLEASGRGEETQYF. The chain links TRBV13 to TRBJ2-5, with 12 nucleotides matching TRBD2. V gave up 1 base and J gave up 5 bases; unmatched junction bases: 8. Germline loops: CDR1 PRHDT, CDR2 FYEKMQ (reference sequence). CDR3 length equals 17 residues. Filled out from reference TRBV13 and TRBJ2-5, the complete variable domain reads AAGVIQSPRHLIKEKRETATLKCYPIPRHDTVYWYQQGPGQDPQFLISFYEKMQSDKGSIPDRFSAQQFSDYHSELNMSSLELGDSALYFCASSLEASGRGEETQYFGPGTRLLVL.

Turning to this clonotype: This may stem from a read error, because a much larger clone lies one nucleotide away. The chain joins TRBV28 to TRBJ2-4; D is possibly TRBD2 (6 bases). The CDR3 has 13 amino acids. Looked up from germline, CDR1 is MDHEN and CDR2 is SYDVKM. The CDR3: CAGGDLAKNIRYF. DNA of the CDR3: TGTGCCGGAGGGGACCTAGCCAAAAACATTCGGTACTTC.

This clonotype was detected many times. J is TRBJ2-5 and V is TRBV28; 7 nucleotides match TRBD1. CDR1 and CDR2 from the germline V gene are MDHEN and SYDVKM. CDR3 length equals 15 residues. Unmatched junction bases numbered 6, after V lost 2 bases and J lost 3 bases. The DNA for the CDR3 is TGTGCCAGCAGTTTACCCAACAGGGGCGAAGAGACCCAGTACTTC. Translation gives CASSLPNRGEETQYF.

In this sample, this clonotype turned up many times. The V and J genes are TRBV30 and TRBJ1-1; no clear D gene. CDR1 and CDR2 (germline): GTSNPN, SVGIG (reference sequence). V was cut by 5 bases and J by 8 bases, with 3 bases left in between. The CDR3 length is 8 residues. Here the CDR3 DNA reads TGTGCCTGGGGCGAAGCTTTCTTT. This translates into CAWGEAFF. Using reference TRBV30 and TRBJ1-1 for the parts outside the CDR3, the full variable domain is SQTIHQWPATLVQPVGSPLSLECTVEGTSNPNLYWYRQAAGRGLQLLFYSVGIGQISSEVPQNLSASRPQDRQFILSSKKLLLSDSGFYLCAWGEAFFGQGTRLTVV.

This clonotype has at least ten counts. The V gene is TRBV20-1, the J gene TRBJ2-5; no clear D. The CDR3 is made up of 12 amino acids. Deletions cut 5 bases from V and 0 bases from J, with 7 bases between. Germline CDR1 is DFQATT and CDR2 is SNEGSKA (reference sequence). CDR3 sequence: CSARRDQETQYF. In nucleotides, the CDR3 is TGCAGTGCTCGCCGGGACCAAGAGACCCAGTACTTC.

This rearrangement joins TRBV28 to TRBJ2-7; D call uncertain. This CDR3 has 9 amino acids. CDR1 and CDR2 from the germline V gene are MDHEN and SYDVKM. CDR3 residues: CSHGYEQYF. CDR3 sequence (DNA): TGTTCCCATGGCTACGAGCAGTACTTC.

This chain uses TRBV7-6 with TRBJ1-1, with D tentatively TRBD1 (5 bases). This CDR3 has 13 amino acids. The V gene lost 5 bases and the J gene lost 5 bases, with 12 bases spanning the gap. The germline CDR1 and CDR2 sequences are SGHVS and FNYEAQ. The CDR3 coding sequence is TGTGCCAGCAGCCGGGACGATGGAACTGAAGCTTTCTTT. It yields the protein CASSRDDGTEAFF.

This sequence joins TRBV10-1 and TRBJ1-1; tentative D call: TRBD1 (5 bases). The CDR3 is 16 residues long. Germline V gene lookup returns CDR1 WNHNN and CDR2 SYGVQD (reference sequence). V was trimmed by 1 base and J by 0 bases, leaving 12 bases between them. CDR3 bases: TGCGCCAGCAGTGAGTGGGGGACGGTGATGAACACTGAAGCTTTCTTT. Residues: CASSEWGTVMNTEAFF.

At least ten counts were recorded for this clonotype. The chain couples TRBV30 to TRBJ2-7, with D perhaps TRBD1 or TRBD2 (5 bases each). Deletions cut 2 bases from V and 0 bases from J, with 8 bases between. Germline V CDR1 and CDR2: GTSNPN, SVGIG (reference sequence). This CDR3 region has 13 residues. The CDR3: CAWSWGFSYEQYF. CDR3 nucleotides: TGTGCCTGGAGTTGGGGGTTCTCCTACGAGCAGTACTTC.

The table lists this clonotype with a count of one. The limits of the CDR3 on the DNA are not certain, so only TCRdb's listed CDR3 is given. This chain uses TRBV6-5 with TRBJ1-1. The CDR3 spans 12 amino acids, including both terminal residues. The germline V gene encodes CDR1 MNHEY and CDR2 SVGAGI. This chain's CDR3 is CASSSSRNEAFF.

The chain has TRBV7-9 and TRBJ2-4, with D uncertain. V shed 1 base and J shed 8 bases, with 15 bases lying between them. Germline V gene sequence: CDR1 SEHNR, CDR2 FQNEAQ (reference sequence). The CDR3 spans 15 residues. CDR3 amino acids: CASSLVYGKSDIQYF. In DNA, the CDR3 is TGTGCCAGCAGCTTAGTTTATGGGAAGAGCGACATTCAGTACTTC.

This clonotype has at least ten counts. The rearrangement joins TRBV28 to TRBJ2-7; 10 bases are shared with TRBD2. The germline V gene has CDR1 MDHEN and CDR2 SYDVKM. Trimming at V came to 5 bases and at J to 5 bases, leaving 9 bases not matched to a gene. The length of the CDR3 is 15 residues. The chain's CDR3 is CASSPPSGRTDEQYF. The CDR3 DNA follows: TGTGCCAGCAGTCCCCCTAGCGGGAGAACCGACGAGCAGTACTTC.

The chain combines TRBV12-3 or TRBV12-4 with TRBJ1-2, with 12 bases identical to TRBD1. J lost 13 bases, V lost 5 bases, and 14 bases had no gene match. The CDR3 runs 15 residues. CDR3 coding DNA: TGTGCCAGCAGTCCCGGGACAGGGGGCAGGGCCCTTATCACCTTC. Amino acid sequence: CASSPGTGGRALITF.